This record covers a single TCR beta chain. Its antigen remains unknown. V lost 5 bases, J lost 3 bases, and 16 bases lay in between. Germline V gene data show CDR1 as SGHTA and CDR2 as FQGNSA. The CDR3 is made up of 15 amino acids. The data were produced by immunoSEQ multiplex PCR, yet TCRdb's version contains in-frame clones alone and is incomplete. In the table there are 85,000 to 120,000 clones, approximately 88% of which are singletons. This record comes from a study of identifying expanded T cells in peripheral blood. Collection occurred without any documented infections or immune events in donors. Study-level findings and limits: Variance in clone template counts between approximately two-week samples significantly increased with total template count across all healthy donors. Technical replicates showed approximately 1.2 changed clones; approximately two weeks 15 to 20; four weeks 19.

Sample: blood. The chain links TRBV7-2 to TRBJ2-5; no clear D. The sequence was obtained from a person aged 18 to 70 in good health. CDR3 DNA sequence: TGTGCCAGCAGCCCTTACAAGACCCGGGAAGAGACCCAGTACTTC. Protein product: CASSPYKTREETQYF.